These 32 T cell receptor beta chains came from one sample sequenced in a study of blood T cell repertoires in COVID-19. Generated by immunoSEQ multiplex PCR, the TCRdb table keeps only in-frame clones and is missing some. The profile shows about 84,000 clones, 70% to 85% of them singletons. Sequenced sample: peripheral blood. These receptors all stem from a man between 65 and 85 years old with acute or convalescent COVID-19.

The chain recombines TRBV5-1 with TRBJ2-4; weak D call: TRBD1 (6 bases). Germline V lookup: CDR1 SGHRS, CDR2 YFSETQ. The V end was cut by 2 bases, the J end by 4 bases, with 16 bases between. This CDR3 has 16 amino acids. The CDR3 is CASSLNQGIGKNIQYF. The CDR3 DNA sequence: TGCGCCAGCAGCTTAAATCAGGGGATTGGGAAAAACATTCAGTACTTC. The entire variable domain, with the rest obtained from reference TRBV5-1 and TRBJ2-4, is as follows: KAGVTQTPRYLIKTRGQQVTLSCSPISGHRSVSWYQQTPGQGLQFLFEYFSETQRNKGNFPGRFSGRQFSNSRSEMNVSTLELGDSALYLCASSLNQGIGKNIQYFGAGTRLSVL.

The rearrangement uses TRBV5-6 and TRBJ1-5; no firm D call. The germline V gene encodes CDR1 SGHDT and CDR2 YYEEEE. V lost 3 bases and J 10 bases, leaving 14 bases between the germline ends. There are 13 residues in the CDR3. CDR3 loop: CASSSHDLGPQHF. The CDR3 DNA reads as TGTGCCAGCAGCTCCCACGACTTAGGTCCCCAGCATTTT.

V is TRBV6-1 and J is TRBJ1-2; D might be TRBD1 (5 bases). V was clipped by 1 base and J by 0 bases, with 9 bases between them. Looked up from germline, CDR1 is MNHNS and CDR2 is SASEGT. The CDR3 runs 15 residues. The DNA for the CDR3 is TGTGCCAGCAGTGAAGGACAGCTCTCTAACTATGGCTACACCTTC. This sequence encodes CASSEGQLSNYGYTF.

The chain uses TRBV5-1 and TRBJ1-5; 8 positions match TRBD1. Per germline, CDR1 SGHRS and CDR2 YFSETQ. V shed 1 base and J 6 bases; nucleotides not matched to a gene: 6. The CDR3 length is 15 residues. CDR3 in amino acids: CASSLTGGKAQPQHF. In DNA form, the CDR3 reads TGCGCCAGCAGCTTGACAGGGGGGAAGGCTCAGCCCCAGCATTTT.

V is TRBV4-2 and J is TRBJ1-1, with D possibly TRBD1 on 5 matching bases. The CDR3 consists of 13 residues. V shed 4 bases and J shed 8 bases, with 14 bases lying between them. The germline V gene encodes CDR1 LGHNA and CDR2 YNFKEQ. CDR3 loop: CASSPGGPMEAFF. The CDR3, as DNA: TGTGCCAGCAGCCCCGGGGGTCCGATGGAAGCTTTCTTT.

This clone was seen just once. This rearrangement joins TRBV9 to TRBJ1-4; D perhaps matches TRBD1 (5 bases). Germline V gene data show CDR1 as SGDLS and CDR2 as YYNGEE. The CDR3 spans 16 residues. Trimming pared 1 base from V and 0 bases from J, leaving 10 bases between. The CDR3 reads CASSVLGGSTNEKLFF. The CDR3 region has the DNA TGTGCCAGCAGCGTACTCGGGGGTTCAACTAATGAAAAACTGTTTTTT.

This rearrangement joins TRBV7-9 to TRBJ2-7; the match to TRBD1 covers 9 bases. The CDR3 extends over 15 amino acids. With V trimmed by 5 bases and J by 3 bases, 8 bases remained unmatched. Germline-derived CDR1 and CDR2 are SEHNR and FQNEAQ (reference sequence). CDR3 DNA: TGTGCCAGCAGCCCCCGGAGGGACAGGGTCTACGAGCAGTACTTC. Translation gives CASSPRRDRVYEQYF.

V gene TRBV2 combines with J gene TRBJ1-6; D might be TRBD1 (6 bases). Trimming left V 1 base short and J 10 bases short, with 17 bases between. The CDR3 runs to 16 residues. From germline, CDR1 is SNHLY and CDR2 FYNNEI. The CDR3 here is CASSEDQGRVDSPLHF. Here the CDR3 DNA reads TGTGCCAGCAGTGAAGATCAGGGGAGAGTTGACTCACCCCTCCACTTT.

This chain uses TRBV20-1 with TRBJ2-5; weak D call: TRBD1 (5 bases). The CDR3 consists of 15 residues. CDR1 is DFQATT, CDR2 SNEGSKA, per germline (reference sequence). The V and J ends lost 3 bases and 2 bases respectively, with 16 bases between them. CDR3 DNA: TGCAGTGCTAGTTTGAGTAAGGGGCGGCAAGAGACCCAGTACTTC. The encoded protein is CSASLSKGRQETQYF.

The chain joins TRBV20-1 to TRBJ1-1, with a weak D call TRBD1 (6 bases). V was cut by 6 bases and J by 5 bases, with 10 bases left in between. CDR3 size: 11 residues. From germline, CDR1 is DFQATT and CDR2 SNEGSKA (reference sequence). The CDR3 loop is CSANGQTEAFF. In DNA, the CDR3 is TGCAGTGCCAATGGACAGACTGAAGCTTTCTTT.

This sequence joins TRBV12-5 and TRBJ2-3; 9 bases map to TRBD2. This CDR3 has 18 amino acids. J gave up 5 bases and V 1 base, and 13 bases lay outside the gene matches. Germline assignment: CDR1 LGHNT and CDR2 FRNRAP. DNA of the CDR3: TGTGCTAGTGGTTTGGATATTAGCGGGGGTTTACAGGGAGATACGCAGTATTTT. Amino acids: CASGLDISGGLQGDTQYF. The full variable domain, rest sourced from reference TRBV12-5 and TRBJ2-3, is DARVTQTPRHKVTEMGQEVTMRCQPILGHNTVFWYRQTMMQGLELLAYFRNRAPLDDSGMPKDRFSAEMPDATLATLKIQPSEPRDSAVYFCASGLDISGGLQGDTQYFGPGTRLTVL.

V gene TRBV2 combines with J gene TRBJ1-6; no clear D gene. The ends were cut back, 5 bases at V and 4 bases at J, with 18 bases in the middle. The germline V gene encodes CDR1 SNHLY and CDR2 FYNNEI. This CDR3 contains 17 residues. This chain's CDR3 is CASSQAPRINYNSPLHF. DNA of the CDR3: TGTGCCAGCAGTCAGGCGCCTCGTATCAATTATAATTCACCCCTCCACTTT.

This clone has more than one count but fewer than ten. The V call is TRBV5-5, the J call TRBJ1-6; 9 nucleotides match TRBD1. The V segment lost 4 bases and the J segment 6 bases; nucleotides outside the gene matches: 2. The CDR3 covers 14 residues. Germline-derived CDR1 and CDR2 are SGHKS and YYEKEE (reference sequence). Here the CDR3 reads CASSPDRGNSPLHF. DNA for the CDR3: TGTGCCAGCAGCCCGGACAGGGGTAATTCACCCCTCCACTTT. Full variable domain (outside the CDR3, taken from reference TRBV5-5 and TRBJ1-6): DAGVTQSPTHLIKTRGQQVTLRCSPISGHKSVSWYQQVLGQGPQFIFQYYEKEERGRGNFPDRFSARQFPNYSSELNVNALLLGDSALYLCASSPDRGNSPLHFGNGTRLTVT.

The rearrangement joins TRBV6-5 to TRBJ2-3; 9 bases agree with TRBD2. The V gene's germline CDR1 is MNHEY and CDR2 SVGAGI. After removal of 4 bases from V and 6 bases from J, the junction contained 11 bases not matched to a gene. This CDR3 comprises 16 residues. This chain's CDR3 is CASSFSLAGVLDTQYF. The CDR3 DNA reads TGTGCCAGCAGTTTCTCCTTAGCGGGGGTTTTGGATACGCAGTATTTT.

This rearrangement joins TRBV10-3 to TRBJ2-3; maybe TRBD2 (5 bases). CDR3 length: 13 amino acids. The germline CDR1 and CDR2 sequences are ENHRY and SYGVKD. Trimming stripped 7 bases from V and 6 bases from J, with 14 bases between. The CDR3 bases are TGTGCCATCAATATGAACGAGGGTGATACGCAGTATTTT. Translation gives CAINMNEGDTQYF.

V gene TRBV30 combines with J gene TRBJ1-3; D not resolved. Germline assignment: CDR1 GTSNPN and CDR2 SVGIG (reference sequence). The CDR3 totals 13 residues. Deletions cut 2 bases from V and 7 bases from J, with 12 bases between. CDR3 nucleotide sequence: TGTGCCTGGAGTCTGGGAGAAGGGAACACCATATATTTT. Residues: CAWSLGEGNTIYF. The variable domain in full, completed from reference TRBV30 and TRBJ1-3, reads SQTIHQWPATLVQPVGSPLSLECTVEGTSNPNLYWYRQAAGRGLQLLFYSVGIGQISSEVPQNLSASRPQDRQFILSSKKLLLSDSGFYLCAWSLGEGNTIYFGEGSWLTVV.

This rearrangement joins TRBV28 to TRBJ1-5; a weak D match, TRBD1 (5 bases). The CDR3 is made up of 17 amino acids. The germline CDR1 and CDR2 sequences are MDHEN and SYDVKM. V was cut by 5 bases and J by 3 bases, with 20 bases left in between. CDR3 protein: CASSTNSKTEYNQPQHF. The CDR3, as DNA: TGTGCCAGCAGTACCAACTCAAAGACAGAGTACAATCAGCCCCAGCATTTT.

This chain connects TRBV11-2 to TRBJ2-7; the match to TRBD2 covers 7 bases. Germline V gives CDR1 SGHAT, CDR2 FQNNGV. The CDR3 loop spans 12 amino acids. V was pared by 8 bases and J by 1 base, with 2 bases of the junction left unmatched. CDR3 nucleotides: TGTGCCAGCGGGACTATTTCCTACGAGCAGTACTTC. This encodes CASGTISYEQYF.

Concerning this clone itself: Compared with germline, one end of the junction differs, possibly owing to a read error. The sample contains more than one DNA sequence encoding this CDR3. The rearrangement links TRBV6-5 to TRBJ1-1; D is perhaps TRBD1 (5 bases). The CDR3 covers 13 residues. Germline V CDR1 and CDR2: MNHEY, SVGAGI. CDR3 nucleotides: TGCGCCAGCAGGGAGGGGCTGAACACTGAAGCTTTCTTT. Amino acids: CASREGLNTEAFF.

This chain joins TRBV19 and TRBJ1-5; D is perhaps TRBD1 (6 bases). Germline CDR1 LNHDA, CDR2 SQIVND (reference sequence). The CDR3 runs to 15 residues. The V gene lost 4 bases and the J gene lost 7 bases, with 17 bases spanning the gap. The CDR3 DNA sequence: TGTGCCAGTAGTAAATCGGCGGGGGGCGTGCAGCCCCAGCATTTT. Translation: CASSKSAGGVQPQHF.

The gene calls are TRBV6-5 and TRBJ1-6; 9 bases agree with TRBD1. This CDR3 has 14 residues. V dropped 8 bases and J dropped 6; count of bases not matched to a gene: 5. Looked up from germline, CDR1 is MNHEY and CDR2 is SVGAGI. The CDR3 here is CASAWDRANSPLHF. The CDR3 nucleotides are TGTGCCAGCGCTTGGGACAGGGCTAATTCACCCCTCCACTTT.

This chain uses TRBV7-3 with TRBJ1-2; D ambiguous. Looked up from germline, CDR1 is SGHTA and CDR2 is FQGTGA. Trimming cost V 2 bases and J 0 bases, with 19 bases left between them. The length of the CDR3 is 18 residues. The CDR3 coding sequence is TGTGCCAGCAGCTTATTCGCCTACTGGGGAGAAGCTAACTATGGCTACACCTTC. This encodes CASSLFAYWGEANYGYTF. The full variable domain, completed using reference TRBV7-3 and TRBJ1-2, is GAGVSQTPSNKVTEKGKYVELRCDPISGHTALYWYRQSLGQGPEFLIYFQGTGAADDSGLPNDRFFAVRPEGSVSTLKIQRTERGDSAVYLCASSLFAYWGEANYGYTFGSGTRLTVV.

The chain carries TRBV30 and TRBJ1-1; 7 nucleotides match TRBD1. The CDR3 spans 13 residues. Germline-derived CDR1 and CDR2 are GTSNPN and SVGIG (reference sequence). V gave up 7 bases and J gave up 3 bases; unmatched junction bases: 8. In DNA form, the CDR3 reads TGTGCCTCACACGGCAGGGGGTACACTGAAGCTTTCTTT. This codes for CASHGRGYTEAFF.

The rearrangement links TRBV6-1 to TRBJ1-2; 10 bases line up with TRBD1. Germline V gene sequence: CDR1 MNHNS, CDR2 SASEGT. The CDR3 has 12 amino acids. With 6 bases clipped from V and 7 bases from J, the junction kept 2 bases outside the gene matches. CDR3 in DNA: TGTGCCAGCAGATGGGACAGGGGTGGCTACACCTTC. Translated: CASRWDRGGYTF.

This clone was detected once. The rearrangement joins TRBV5-4 to TRBJ2-1, with 7 bases aligning to TRBD2. Germline lookup yields CDR1 SGHNT and CDR2 YYREEE (reference sequence). Losses at the gene ends were 0 bases for V and 4 bases for J; bases not matched to a gene: 4. CDR3 size: 15 residues. The CDR3 protein is CASSLAARGYNEQFF. CDR3 coding DNA: TGTGCCAGCAGCTTGGCCGCGCGGGGGTACAATGAGCAGTTCTTC.

The V gene is TRBV3-1 (or the pseudogene TRBV3-2), the J gene TRBJ1-2; 7 nucleotides align to TRBD1. Looked up from germline, CDR1 is LGHDT and CDR2 is YNNKEL (reference sequence). This CDR3 has 13 residues. Losses at the gene ends were 1 base for V and 7 bases for J; bases not matched to a gene: 3. CDR3 region: CASSQGGGGGYTF. Here the CDR3 DNA reads TGTGCCAGCAGCCAAGGAGGGGGCGGTGGCTACACCTTC.

The chain is built from TRBV7-3 and TRBJ2-4, with a weak D call TRBD2 (5 bases). Per germline, CDR1 SGHTA and CDR2 FQGTGA. The CDR3 runs to 14 residues. The ends were cut back, 11 bases at V and 0 bases at J, with 14 bases in the middle. CDR3 nucleotides: TGTGCCGGCAAAGGCGGAGGAGCCAAAAACATTCAGTACTTC. Translation gives CAGKGGGAKNIQYF.

This clone was detected a few times. The V gene is TRBV30, the J gene TRBJ1-1; the match to TRBD1 covers 8 bases. The CDR3 is 12 residues long. Per the germline V gene, CDR1 is GTSNPN and CDR2 is SVGIG (reference sequence). Unmatched junction bases numbered 3, after V lost 8 bases and J lost 1 base. The CDR3 sequence is CAADRANTEAFF. The CDR3 nucleotides read TGTGCCGCGGACAGGGCGAACACTGAAGCTTTCTTT. The full variable domain, in which reference TRBV30 and TRBJ1-1 provide the parts outside the CDR3, is SQTIHQWPATLVQPVGSPLSLECTVEGTSNPNLYWYRQAAGRGLQLLFYSVGIGQISSEVPQNLSASRPQDRQFILSSKKLLLSDSGFYLCAADRANTEAFFGQGTRLTVV.

V is TRBV27 and J is TRBJ1-5; the match to TRBD1 covers 8 bases. Germline CDR1 reads MNHEY; CDR2 reads SMNVEV (reference sequence). This CDR3 has 16 residues. V lost 5 bases, J lost 0 bases, and 6 bases stayed unmatched. Written as DNA, the CDR3 is TGTGCCAGCAGTCCTCTGGACAGGGCTAGCAATCAGCCCCAGCATTTT. Its translation: CASSPLDRASNQPQHF.

The sample holds a few counts of this clone. The rearrangement uses TRBV12-5 and TRBJ2-2; possibly TRBD1 for D (6 bases). V lost 1 base and J lost 3, with 6 bases in between. Germline CDR1 is LGHNT and CDR2 is FRNRAP. CDR3 length: 14 amino acids. The CDR3 nucleotides read TGTGCTAGTGGTTTGGGACAGGACACCGGGGAGCTGTTTTTT. Its protein is CASGLGQDTGELFF.

This chain joins TRBV30 and TRBJ1-6; 10 bases line up with TRBD1. The CDR3 length is 17 residues. Germline CDR1 is GTSNPN and CDR2 is SVGIG (reference sequence). Trimming took 2 bases from V and 4 from J; bases not matched to a gene: 8. CDR3 sequence (DNA): TGTGCCTGGAGTAAGTCCCGGGACAGGGGTTATAATTCACCCCTCCACTTT. This sequence encodes CAWSKSRDRGYNSPLHF.

The chain uses TRBV11-2 and TRBJ2-7; 9 bases align to TRBD2. In germline, CDR1 is SGHAT, CDR2 FQNNGV. Trimming removed 3 bases from V and 0 bases from J; junction bases left unmatched: 6. This CDR3 comprises 16 residues. CDR3 DNA: TGTGCCAGCAGCTTTCAGCGGGAGGCTCTCTCCTACGAGCAGTACTTC. This sequence encodes CASSFQREALSYEQYF.